This is a list of T cell receptor beta chains from one sample in a study of blood T cell repertoires in COVID-19. TCRdb's copy holds only in-frame clones and misses some; the assay was immunoSEQ multiplex PCR. The data hold approximately 200,000 clones, with 86% observed a single time. The specimen was PBMCs or T cells enriched from blood (not recorded which). All receptors derive from a woman aged 25 to 39 who had recovered from COVID-19. CDR3s include the opening cysteine and the closing phenylalanine or tryptophan. A D gene is named only where the DNA matches it firmly. Clone size is stated in some rows and not others, as once, few, many or a class when expanded.

NA	TRBV28	TRBD1	TRBJ2-7	CASSLRGLSYEQYF	TGTGCCAGCAGCCTAAGGGGGCTTTCCTACGAGCAGTACTTC
NA	TRBV24-1	TRBD2	TRBJ2-2	CATSGLASGRTGELFF	TGTGCCACCAGTGGTTTGGCTAGCGGGAGGACCGGGGAGCTGTTTTTT
NA	TRBV3-1/TRBV3-2	TRBD1	TRBJ2-1	CASSRRQGVGNEQFF	TGTGCCAGCAGCCGCAGACAGGGAGTAGGCAATGAGCAGTTCTTC
NA	TRBV24-1	NA	TRBJ2-1	CATSHPSSYNEQFF	TGTGCCACCTCGCACCCGAGCTCCTACAATGAGCAGTTCTTC
NA	TRBV19	TRBD1	TRBJ1-5	CASSPGQGTLAQPQHF	TGTGCCAGTAGTCCGGGACAGGGAACCTTAGCACAGCCCCAGCATTTT
once	TRBV10-3	NA	TRBJ2-2	CAISEPLRANTGELFF	TGTGCCATCAGTGAGCCGCTAAGAGCGAACACCGGGGAGCTGTTTTTT
NA	TRBV3-1/TRBV3-2	NA	TRBJ2-5	CASSQEAEQETQYF	TGTGCCAGCAGCCAAGAGGCTGAACAAGAGACCCAGTACTTC
NA	TRBV18	TRBD1	TRBJ2-2	CASSPVTGDTGELFF	TGTGCCAGCTCACCAGTGACAGGGGACACCGGGGAGCTGTTTTTT
few	TRBV7-9	TRBD2	TRBJ2-3	CASSHEAGAQDTQYF	TGTGCCAGCAGCCACGAAGCGGGAGCACAAGATACGCAGTATTTT
NA	TRBV5-3	NA	TRBJ2-3	CARKVLGAWPTDTQYF	TGTGCCAGAAAGGTTTTAGGGGCCTGGCCCACAGATACGCAGTATTTT
NA	TRBV19	NA	TRBJ1-5	CASSIGESNQPQHF	TGTGCCAGTAGTATCGGAGAAAGCAATCAGCCCCAGCATTTT
NA	TRBV5-1	NA	TRBJ1-1	CASSLKGGRSTEAFF	TGCGCCAGCAGCCTCAAGGGGGGGCGTAGCACTGAAGCTTTCTTT